The rows below give T cell receptor beta chains drawn from one sample of a study of OX40 agonist ivuxolimab in advanced cancers. The repertoire was sequenced with immunoSEQ multiplex PCR; TCRdb's copy has only in-frame clones and lacks some. The table records approximately 20,000 clones, approximately 78% of them present only once. The sample in question was CD4+ or CD8+ T cells sorted from blood, obtained in a trial of the OX40 agonist ivuxolimab. The source of these receptors is an adult with an advanced solid tumor such as melanoma, head and neck, liver or kidney cancer. The CDR3 runs from the conserved cysteine through the conserved F or W. Each record gives: V gene, J gene, CDR3 length, CDR3 protein.

V gene: TRBV7-6; J gene: TRBJ1-1; CDR3 length: 15; CDR3 protein: CASSLGSSMNTEAFF
V gene: TRBV29-1; J gene: TRBJ2-7; CDR3 length: 15; CDR3 protein: CSVEGVSGGAYEQYF
V gene: TRBV7-6; J gene: TRBJ1-6; CDR3 length: 17; CDR3 protein: CASSLAGYREGISPLHF
V gene: TRBV10-3; J gene: TRBJ2-2; CDR3 length: 14; CDR3 protein: CAIGGQGVAGELFF
V gene: TRBV9; J gene: TRBJ2-7; CDR3 length: 14; CDR3 protein: CASSVGTEAYEQYF
V gene: TRBV9; J gene: TRBJ2-7; CDR3 length: 13; CDR3 protein: CASSVGVLYEQYF
V gene: TRBV5-8; J gene: TRBJ2-5; CDR3 length: 16; CDR3 protein: CASSLLGAGDRETQYF
V gene: TRBV5-4; J gene: TRBJ2-3; CDR3 length: 14; CDR3 protein: CASTLWGGGDTQYF
V gene: TRBV6-5; J gene: TRBJ1-4; CDR3 length: 14; CDR3 protein: CASSLTAEREKLFF
V gene: TRBV19; J gene: TRBJ2-1; CDR3 length: 12; CDR3 protein: CASSLTPPEQFF
V gene: TRBV27; J gene: TRBJ2-3; CDR3 length: 16; CDR3 protein: CASSLLAGGSTDTQYF
V gene: TRBV28; J gene: TRBJ1-1; CDR3 length: 12; CDR3 protein: CASSGGATEAFF
V gene: TRBV13; J gene: TRBJ2-1; CDR3 length: 12; CDR3 protein: CASSPPGNEQFF
V gene: TRBV15; J gene: TRBJ2-5; CDR3 length: 13; CDR3 protein: CATSGLAGETQYF
V gene: TRBV9; J gene: TRBJ2-1; CDR3 length: 13; CDR3 protein: CASSVEGKDEQFF
V gene: TRBV27; J gene: TRBJ2-7; CDR3 length: 14; CDR3 protein: CASRIGTGSYEQYF
V gene: TRBV6-6; J gene: TRBJ2-7; CDR3 length: 14; CDR3 protein: CASRETGESYEQYF
V gene: TRBV15; J gene: TRBJ1-4; CDR3 length: 16; CDR3 protein: CATSSGTSGLNEKLFF
V gene: TRBV9; J gene: TRBJ1-2; CDR3 length: 12; CDR3 protein: CASRGLGGGYTF
V gene: TRBV27; J gene: TRBJ1-2; CDR3 length: 13; CDR3 protein: CASSLGQAYGYTF
V gene: TRBV2; J gene: TRBJ2-3; CDR3 length: 15; CDR3 protein: CASSEPPSYTDTQYF
V gene: TRBV7-9; J gene: TRBJ2-2; CDR3 length: 19; CDR3 protein: CASSLASPLLAGEAGELFF
V gene: TRBV18; J gene: TRBJ2-1; CDR3 length: 11; CDR3 protein: CASSPGNEQFF
V gene: TRBV7-9; J gene: TRBJ2-7; CDR3 length: 14; CDR3 protein: CASSLGGPLREQYF
V gene: TRBV25-1; J gene: -; CDR3 length: 14; CDR3 protein: CASSVIDTSYEQYF
V gene: TRBV27; J gene: TRBJ1-2; CDR3 length: 17; CDR3 protein: CASSLSGQGGRNYGYTF
V gene: TRBV4-3; J gene: TRBJ2-3; CDR3 length: 15; CDR3 protein: CASSQEEGRGLAQYF
V gene: TRBV9; J gene: TRBJ2-3; CDR3 length: 14; CDR3 protein: CASSVGPYTDTQYF
V gene: TRBV2; J gene: TRBJ2-1; CDR3 length: 15; CDR3 protein: CATLQGDPFYNEQFF
V gene: TRBV4-1; J gene: TRBJ2-5; CDR3 length: 12; CDR3 protein: CASSQERETQYF
V gene: TRBV27; J gene: TRBJ2-1; CDR3 length: 15; CDR3 protein: CASSVGAGTDNEQFF
V gene: TRBV19; J gene: TRBJ1-5; CDR3 length: 18; CDR3 protein: CASSIDSGGQGSNQPQHF
V gene: TRBV30; J gene: TRBJ1-1; CDR3 length: 12; CDR3 protein: CAWSVTPPEAFF
V gene: TRBV28; J gene: TRBJ2-3; CDR3 length: 14; CDR3 protein: CASADGGLTDTQYF
V gene: TRBV29-1; J gene: TRBJ2-7; CDR3 length: 13; CDR3 protein: CSVEEGTPYEQYF
V gene: TRBV9; J gene: TRBJ2-7; CDR3 length: 14; CDR3 protein: CASSVGGGAYEQYF
V gene: TRBV7-9; J gene: TRBJ2-7; CDR3 length: 13; CDR3 protein: CASTNGQAYEQYF
V gene: TRBV29-1; J gene: TRBJ2-1; CDR3 length: 13; CDR3 protein: CSLGLSSYNEQFF
V gene: TRBV7-9; J gene: TRBJ1-2; CDR3 length: 15; CDR3 protein: CASSRPGRLVDGYTF
V gene: TRBV6-5; J gene: TRBJ1-2; CDR3 length: 13; CDR3 protein: CASSYSESYGYTF
V gene: TRBV6-5; J gene: TRBJ2-6; CDR3 length: 14; CDR3 protein: CASNSLTVGGVLTF
V gene: TRBV9; J gene: TRBJ2-5; CDR3 length: 15; CDR3 protein: CASSTRHREQETQYF
V gene: TRBV4-1; J gene: TRBJ2-7; CDR3 length: 16; CDR3 protein: CASSLRLAGKNHEQYF
V gene: TRBV7-9; J gene: TRBJ2-7; CDR3 length: 13; CDR3 protein: CASSLVNIYEQYF
V gene: TRBV28; J gene: TRBJ2-2; CDR3 length: 15; CDR3 protein: CASMGWAHGGGELFF
V gene: TRBV11-3; J gene: TRBJ2-1; CDR3 length: 13; CDR3 protein: CASSSTGPGGQFF
V gene: TRBV10-2; J gene: TRBJ1-5; CDR3 length: 14; CDR3 protein: CASSEKGYNQPQHF
V gene: TRBV10-3; J gene: TRBJ1-1; CDR3 length: 12; CDR3 protein: CATGHPNTEAFF
V gene: TRBV7-7; J gene: TRBJ2-5; CDR3 length: 14; CDR3 protein: CASSHIQGAETQYF
V gene: TRBV7-9; J gene: TRBJ2-7; CDR3 length: 16; CDR3 protein: CASSPYAGALSYEQYF
V gene: TRBV4-3; J gene: TRBJ1-4; CDR3 length: 15; CDR3 protein: CASSQVFRANEKLFF
V gene: TRBV5-4; J gene: TRBJ2-1; CDR3 length: 15; CDR3 protein: CASSPGVLVVIGQFF
V gene: TRBV7-9; J gene: TRBJ1-1; CDR3 length: 14; CDR3 protein: CASSFVRQAGGGFF
V gene: TRBV7-8; J gene: TRBJ2-3; CDR3 length: 16; CDR3 protein: CASSKWIGGETDTQYF